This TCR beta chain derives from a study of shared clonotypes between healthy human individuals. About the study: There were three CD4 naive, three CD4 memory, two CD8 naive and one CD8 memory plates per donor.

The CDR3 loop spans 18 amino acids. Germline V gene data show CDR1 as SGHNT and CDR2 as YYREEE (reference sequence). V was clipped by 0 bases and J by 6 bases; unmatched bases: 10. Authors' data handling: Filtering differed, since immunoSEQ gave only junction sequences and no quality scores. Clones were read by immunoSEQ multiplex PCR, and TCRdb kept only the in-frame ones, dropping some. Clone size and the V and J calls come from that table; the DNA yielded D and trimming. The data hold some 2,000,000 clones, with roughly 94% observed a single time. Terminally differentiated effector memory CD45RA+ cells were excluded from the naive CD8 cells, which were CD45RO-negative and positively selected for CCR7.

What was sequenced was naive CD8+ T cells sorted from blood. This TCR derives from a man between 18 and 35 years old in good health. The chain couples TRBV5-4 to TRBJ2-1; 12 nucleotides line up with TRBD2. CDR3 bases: TGTGCCAGCAGCTTGGCCGTGTCTAGCGGGGGGGTAGGCAATGAGCAGTTCTTC. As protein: CASSLAVSSGGVGNEQFF.